What follows describes a single T cell receptor (beta chain). This record comes from a study of blood T cells in healthy people across ages. Unmatched junction bases numbered 4, after V lost 5 bases and J lost 1 base. Germline V lookup: CDR1 DFQATT, CDR2 SNEGSKA (reference sequence). This CDR3 has 14 amino acids. Then a second PCR, running about 6 to 11 cycles, was carried out with a sample-barcoded 5' primer and a J-beta primer mix. TCRdb fed the 5' RACE reads into MiXCR, producing one record per CDR3 protein. The data hold approximately 700,000 distinct CDR3 sequences, with about 34% observed a single time.

Input material: blood. The rearrangement joins TRBV20-1 to TRBJ2-1; 8 bases line up with TRBD1. This clonotype was obtained from a woman of 80 years or more in good health. CDR3 in DNA: TGCAGTGCTGGTCGACAGGGGTCCTACAATGAGCAGTTCTTC. This sequence encodes CSAGRQGSYNEQFF.